These T cell receptor beta chains were read from a single sample in a study of blood T cell repertoires in COVID-19. The data were produced by immunoSEQ multiplex PCR, yet TCRdb's version contains in-frame clones alone and is incomplete. The sample records roughly 40,000 clones, 70% to 85% being singletons. Sequenced sample: peripheral blood. These TCRs come from a woman of 80 years or more with acute or convalescent COVID-19. The CDR3 runs from the conserved cysteine through the conserved F or W. The order of the fields is CDR3 protein, CDR3 DNA, clone size, J gene, D gene, V gene. D genes are given only for firm matches. The size field is filled for only some rows; it gives once, few, many or a size class.

CDR3 protein: CASEDGRSYEQYF
CDR3 DNA: TGTGCCAGTGAGGATGGCAGATCCTACGAGCAGTACTTC
clone size: NA
J gene: TRBJ2-7
D gene: NA
V gene: TRBV28

CDR3 protein: CATGSQLTDTQYF
CDR3 DNA: TGTGCCACCGGGAGCCAGCTCACAGATACGCAGTATTTT
clone size: once
J gene: TRBJ2-3
D gene: NA
V gene: TRBV19

CDR3 protein: CASSQANYGYTF
CDR3 DNA: TGTGCCAGCAGCCAAGCAAACTATGGCTACACCTTC
clone size: NA
J gene: TRBJ1-2
D gene: NA
V gene: TRBV3-1/TRBV3-2

CDR3 protein: CASSIKAGQTYEQYF
CDR3 DNA: TGTGCCAGTAGTATTAAGGCGGGACAGACCTACGAGCAGTACTTC
clone size: NA
J gene: TRBJ2-7
D gene: NA
V gene: TRBV19

CDR3 protein: CATTGGGGSSYNEQFF
CDR3 DNA: TGTGCCACCACCGGGGGTGGCGGTAGCTCCTACAATGAGCAGTTCTTC
clone size: NA
J gene: TRBJ2-1
D gene: NA
V gene: TRBV24-1

CDR3 protein: CASGTLGEGAKNIQYF
CDR3 DNA: TGTGCCAGCGGGACTCTGGGGGAGGGAGCCAAAAACATTCAGTACTTC
clone size: NA
J gene: TRBJ2-4
D gene: TRBD2
V gene: TRBV6-6

CDR3 protein: CASGTLAREQFF
CDR3 DNA: TGTGCCAGCGGTACACTAGCTCGTGAGCAGTTCTTC
clone size: NA
J gene: TRBJ2-1
D gene: NA
V gene: TRBV12-3/TRBV12-4

CDR3 protein: CASARSGTGGNQPQHF
CDR3 DNA: TGTGCCAGCGCGCGAAGTGGGACAGGGGGCAATCAGCCCCAGCATTTT
clone size: NA
J gene: TRBJ1-5
D gene: TRBD1
V gene: TRBV19

CDR3 protein: CASSFLGAGMDMNTEAFF
CDR3 DNA: TGTGCCAGCAGTTTTTTGGGGGCAGGGATGGATATGAACACTGAAGCTTTCTTT
clone size: few
J gene: TRBJ1-1
D gene: NA
V gene: TRBV27

CDR3 protein: CASSRTSGIVEQYF
CDR3 DNA: TGTGCCAGTAGTCGGACTAGCGGGATTGTCGAGCAGTACTTC
clone size: once
J gene: TRBJ2-7
D gene: TRBD2
V gene: TRBV19

CDR3 protein: CASSLRWTVLNEKLFF
CDR3 DNA: TGTGCCAGCAGCTTACGGTGGACAGTTCTTAATGAAAAACTGTTTTTT
clone size: NA
J gene: TRBJ1-4
D gene: NA
V gene: TRBV7-6

CDR3 protein: CASTYGGTSEKLFF
CDR3 DNA: TGTGCCAGTACCTACGGAGGAACCAGTGAAAAACTGTTTTTT
clone size: NA
J gene: TRBJ1-4
D gene: NA
V gene: TRBV19

CDR3 protein: CASSPPGDFTGELFF
CDR3 DNA: TGTGCCAGCAGTCCCCCGGGGGACTTCACCGGGGAGCTGTTTTTT
clone size: NA
J gene: TRBJ2-2
D gene: NA
V gene: TRBV28

CDR3 protein: CATLAGGLTDTQYF
CDR3 DNA: TGTGCCACCCTAGCGGGAGGGCTCACAGATACGCAGTATTTT
clone size: NA
J gene: TRBJ2-3
D gene: TRBD2
V gene: TRBV15

CDR3 protein: CASTPGQGGAEQYF
CDR3 DNA: TGTGCCAGCACCCCGGGACAGGGGGGGGCCGAGCAGTACTTC
clone size: NA
J gene: TRBJ2-7
D gene: TRBD1
V gene: TRBV6-5

CDR3 protein: CASSIVGAVSVATKNIQYF
CDR3 DNA: TGTGCCAGTAGTATAGTGGGGGCAGTTAGCGTTGCTACCAAAAACATTCAGTACTTC
clone size: once
J gene: TRBJ2-4
D gene: NA
V gene: TRBV19